This is a list of T cell receptor beta chains from one sample in a study of T cells in Graves' hyperthyroidism and ophthalmopathy. MiXCR was run by TCRdb on the multiplex PCR reads, yielding one entry per CDR3 protein. The sample shows hundreds of thousands of distinct CDR3 sequences, around 19% of them seen only once. The sequencing input was blood. These receptors were collected from a woman aged 45 to 65 with Graves' hyperthyroidism that later progressed to Graves' ophthalmopathy. Each CDR3 is given with its conserved first and last residue. The D gene is left open where the match is weak. Only part of the rows carry a size: once, few, many, or a class if the clone is expanded.

d_call	clone_size	v_call	j_call	cdr3_nt	cdr3_aa
TRBD2	few	TRBV27	TRBJ2-1	TGTGCCAGCAGTGCCCTGACTAGCGGGGGGTTGGATGAGCAGTTCTTC	CASSALTSGGLDEQFF
.	few	TRBV4-1	TRBJ1-3	TGCGCCAGCAGCCGTTGGGGGGGGAATGGAAACACCATATATTTT	CASSRWGGNGNTIYF
TRBD1	many	TRBV20-1	TRBJ2-3	TGCAGTGCCATCTGGAGCGGGACAGGGTCAGATACGCAGTATTTT	CSAIWSGTGSDTQYF
.	many	TRBV24-1	TRBJ1-5	TGTGCCACCAGTGGTCAAGGTAGCAATCAGCCCCAGCATTTT	CATSGQGSNQPQHF
.	many	TRBV5-1	TRBJ1-3	TGCGCCAGCAGCTCACTTTCCGGGGCTGGAAACACCATATATTTT	CASSSLSGAGNTIYF
.	few	TRBV4-1	TRBJ2-5	TGCGCCAGCAGCCAAGCCCTCGGTGTTCTCGAGACCCAGTACTTC	CASSQALGVLETQYF
.	.	TRBV6-2/TRBV6-3	TRBJ2-2	TGTGCCAGCAGTTCTGGGGCGCCCGGGGAGCTGTTTTTT	CASSSGAPGELFF
TRBD1	few	TRBV6-1	TRBJ1-6	TGTGCCAGCAGTGGGGGACAGGGGTATAATTCACCCCTCCACTTT	CASSGGQGYNSPLHF
TRBD1	.	TRBV7-9	TRBJ2-7	TGTGCCAGCAGCTCCCAGGGGGCCTGGGTCCCCTACGAGCAGTACTTC	CASSSQGAWVPYEQYF
TRBD1	.	TRBV3-1	TRBJ2-6	TGTGCCAGCAGCCAAGACGGGACAGGGGGTCCGTCTGGGGCCAACGTCCTGACTTTC	CASSQDGTGGPSGANVLTF
.	many	TRBV5-1	TRBJ2-3	TGCGCCAGTATGACTGAATCGCTAAGCACAGATACGCAGTATTTT	CASMTESLSTDTQYF
.	.	TRBV7-9	TRBJ1-1	TGTGCCAGCAGCCCCCATCGGACAGACACTGAAGCTTTCTTT	CASSPHRTDTEAFF
.	once	TRBV20-1	TRBJ1-1	TGCAGTGCTAGAGAGGGATCCGTGCGGACTGAAGCTTTCTTT	CSAREGSVRTEAFF
.	.	TRBV27	TRBJ1-4	TGTGCCAGCAGTTTATTCTGGGGTTCTAATGAAAAACTGTTTTTT	CASSLFWGSNEKLFF
.	many	TRBV20-1	TRBJ2-5	TGCAGTGCGTCAAGACAGGCAACTACAGAAGAGACCCAGTACTTC	CSASRQATTEETQYF
TRBD1	many	TRBV11-2	TRBJ1-1	TGTGCCAGCAGCTTAGGGGGACAGATGACTGAAGCTTTCTTT	CASSLGGQMTEAFF
.	many	TRBV11-2	TRBJ1-1	TGTGCCAGCAGCTTAGGGCCAGGGAAATTGGACACTGAAGCTTTCTTT	CASSLGPGKLDTEAFF
.	many	TRBV3-1	TRBJ1-1	TGTGCCAGCAGCCAAGGCCAAGGGATCACTGAAGCTTTCTTT	CASSQGQGITEAFF
.	.	TRBV12-3/TRBV12-4	TRBJ2-3	TGTGCCAGCAGTCTTCGGGGACTTTCTAGCACAGATACGCAGTATTTT	CASSLRGLSSTDTQYF
.	.	TRBV7-9	TRBJ2-2	TGTGCCAGCAGCTTTGACGTATACACCGGGGAGCTGTTTTTT	CASSFDVYTGELFF
.	.	TRBV12-3/TRBV12-4	TRBJ2-7	TGTGCCAGCAGTCAGACCGGCTCGCAGTACTTC	CASSQTGSQYF
.	few	TRBV27	TRBJ2-7	TGTGCCAGCAGTTTATTGGGGGGACTCTCCTACGAGCAGTACTTC	CASSLLGGLSYEQYF
TRBD1	many	TRBV20-1	TRBJ2-3	TGCAGTGCTTCGACAGGGGGCACAGATACGCAGTATTTT	CSASTGGTDTQYF
.	few	TRBV20-1	TRBJ1-2	TGCAGTGCTGCCGCGGGGGTGGGCTACACCTTC	CSAAAGVGYTF
TRBD2	.	TRBV28	TRBJ2-3	TGTGCCAGCAACTCCCCGACTAGCCTCACAGATACGCAGTATTTT	CASNSPTSLTDTQYF
.	many	TRBV27	TRBJ1-5	TGTGCCAGCAGTTTCGCTGGAAATAATCAGCCCCAGCATTTT	CASSFAGNNQPQHF
TRBD1	.	TRBV9	TRBJ1-6	TGTGCCAGCAGCGCTCGACAGGGGTGGTCACCCCTCCACTTT	CASSARQGWSPLHF
.	many	TRBV27	TRBJ2-7	TGTGCCAGCAGCCCTAGACCGGTTTCCTACGAGCAGTACTTC	CASSPRPVSYEQYF
TRBD2	many	TRBV7-8	TRBJ2-1	TGTGCCAGCAGCGAAGGCGGGGGACTGAGCTCCTACAATGAGCAGTTCTTC	CASSEGGGLSSYNEQFF
TRBD1	many	TRBV30	TRBJ1-6	TGTGCCACAAGGACAGGGGACTATAATTCACCCCTCCACTTT	CATRTGDYNSPLHF